This T cell receptor (beta chain) originates from a study of blood T cells in healthy people across ages. Study-level points and caveats: Investigators viewed diversity estimates from one million T cells as underestimates, the study reported. The recorded TCR beta diversity per million T cells decreased in a roughly linear manner with age.

CDR3 size: 14 residues. Germline CDR1 reads LGHDT; CDR2 reads YNNKEL (reference sequence). Trimming took 3 bases from V and 7 from J; bases not matched to a gene: 3. For the second PCR, which ran for about 6 to 11 cycles, a sample-barcoded 5' primer and a J-beta primer mix were used. TCRdb ran MiXCR on the 5' RACE reads and lists one entry per CDR3 protein. The data hold about 830,000 distinct CDR3 sequences, with 62% observed a single time. Collection of around 9.3 milliliters of peripheral blood was performed for each donor. Only one count was recorded for this clonotype. The target antigen is unknown.

This clonotype originated in a man aged 25-45 years in good health. Sequenced input: blood. The chain is built from TRBV3-1 and TRBJ2-2, with 9 bases that match TRBD1. The DNA for the CDR3 is TGTGCCAGCAGCCAGGGGACAGGGATCGGGGAGCTGTTTTTT. Protein product: CASSQGTGIGELFF.